This TCR beta chain was captured by sequencing in a study of blood T cell repertoires in COVID-19. Only in-frame clones appear in the TCRdb table, and some are missing; sequencing was by immunoSEQ multiplex PCR. The data hold about 78,000 clones, with roughly 88% observed a single time. V was clipped by 1 base and J by 3 bases; unmatched bases: 2. This CDR3 region has 15 residues. The germline V gene has CDR1 SGHNT and CDR2 YYREEE (reference sequence). This sequence joins TRBV5-4 and TRBJ2-3; 10 nucleotides match TRBD2. The sequencing sample was made of peripheral blood. The receptor comes from a woman aged 45-59 years in a cohort sampled during active COVID-19. CDR3 DNA: TGTGCCAGCAGCTTGACTAGCGGGAATACAGATACGCAGTATTTT. Encoded protein: CASSLTSGNTDTQYF.